This T cell receptor (beta chain) is from a study of blood T cell repertoires in COVID-19. Looking at the study overall: The analysed material was cDNA or gDNA that came from T cells, B-cell-depleted T cells, or PBMCs.

Profiled with immunoSEQ multiplex PCR; TCRdb holds only in-frame clones, not every one. Among about 44,000 clones, around 84% were seen once, and the ten largest hold roughly 47%. The length of the CDR3 is 15 residues. J gave up 1 base and V 4 bases, and 6 bases lay outside the gene matches. Germline CDR1 SGHDT, CDR2 YYEEEE. The clonotype was recovered from a human donor in a cohort sampled during active COVID-19. Sample: peripheral blood. The chain links TRBV5-6 to TRBJ1-1, with TRBD1 matching 8 bases. The DNA of the CDR3 is TGTGCCAGCAGCCCGCTGGACAGGGAGAACACTGAAGCTTTCTTT. This gives the protein CASSPLDRENTEAFF.